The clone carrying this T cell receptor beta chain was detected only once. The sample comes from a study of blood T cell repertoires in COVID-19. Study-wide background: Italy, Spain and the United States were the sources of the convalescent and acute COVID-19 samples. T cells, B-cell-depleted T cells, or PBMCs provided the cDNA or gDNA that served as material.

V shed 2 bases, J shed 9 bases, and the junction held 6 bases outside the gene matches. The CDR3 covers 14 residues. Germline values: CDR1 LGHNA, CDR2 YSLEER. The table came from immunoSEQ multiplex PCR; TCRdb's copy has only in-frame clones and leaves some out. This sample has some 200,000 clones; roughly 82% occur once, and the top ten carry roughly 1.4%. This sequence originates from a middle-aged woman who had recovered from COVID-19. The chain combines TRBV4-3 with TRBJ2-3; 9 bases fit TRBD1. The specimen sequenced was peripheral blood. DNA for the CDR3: TGCGCCAGCAGCCAATCACAGGGGGCGGGAACGCAGTATTTT. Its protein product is CASSQSQGAGTQYF.